This T cell receptor beta chain was obtained from a study of post-analysis software for immune sequencing data. A note on this clonotype: Its antigen is still unknown.

Unique-molecular-identifier-tagged TCR beta cDNA libraries were used. TCRdb reprocessed the PCR reads with MiXCR, giving one entry per CDR3 protein. In the table there are 700,000 to 800,000 distinct CDR3 sequences, roughly 29% of which are singletons. This CDR3 is built from 13 residues. Germline V gene lookup returns CDR1 SNHLY and CDR2 FYNNEI. V was trimmed by 7 bases and J by 0 bases, leaving 9 bases between them. Study-level results: Those with multiple sclerosis, the patient group, showed significantly lower normalized Chao1 diversity than controls. Samples from a shared batch, those prepared together, strongly co-clustered by F measure. There were a few TRBV segments more frequent in patients than controls, and TRBV5-6, TRBV5-1 and TRBV20-1 were among them.

Sequencing was carried out using blood. The clonotype originates from a girl aged 10 to 17 with multiple sclerosis. The chain recombines TRBV2 with TRBJ2-5; D unresolved. CDR3 amino acids: CASIDGYQETQYF. CDR3 coding DNA: TGTGCCAGCATCGACGGATACCAAGAGACCCAGTACTTC.